Detailed here is one TCR beta chain. Its antigen remains unknown. Germline CDR1 reads SGHAT; CDR2 reads FQNNGV. This CDR3 contains 14 residues. Trimming cost V 6 bases and J 8 bases, with 19 bases left between them. Sequencing used cDNA as its template, made by extracting RNA and reverse transcribing it. Libraries were prepared by immunoSEQ multiplex PCR; TCRdb keeps only in-frame clonotypes and omits some of them. The data hold 85,000 to 110,000 clones, with roughly 50% observed a single time. This specimen belongs to a study of CD8+ T cells in alopecia areata. Notes on the study in general: Clonality exceeded that of normal scalp in lesional scalp, most notably in alopecia totalis/universalis. Scalp specimens additionally yield sequences from normal skin's resident alphabeta T cells. Compared with mice, patients displayed less clear TCR sharing, possibly for HLA-related reasons.

PBMCs yielded sorted CD4+ and CD8+ T cells. The sample consisted of CD4+ T cells sorted from blood. The clonotype was recovered from a human donor in good health. The chain uses TRBV11-2 and TRBJ1-2; D remains unclear. The CDR3 DNA reads TGTGCCAGCAGTTTCAACCGGCGGGGTTCGGGCTACACCTTC. It codes for CASSFNRRGSGYTF. Filled out from reference TRBV11-2 and TRBJ1-2, the complete variable domain reads EAGVAQSPRYKIIEKRQSVAFWCNPISGHATLYWYQQILGQGPKLLIQFQNNGVVDDSQLPKDRFSAERLKGVDSTLKIQPAKLEDSAVYLCASSFNRRGSGYTFGSGTRLTVV.